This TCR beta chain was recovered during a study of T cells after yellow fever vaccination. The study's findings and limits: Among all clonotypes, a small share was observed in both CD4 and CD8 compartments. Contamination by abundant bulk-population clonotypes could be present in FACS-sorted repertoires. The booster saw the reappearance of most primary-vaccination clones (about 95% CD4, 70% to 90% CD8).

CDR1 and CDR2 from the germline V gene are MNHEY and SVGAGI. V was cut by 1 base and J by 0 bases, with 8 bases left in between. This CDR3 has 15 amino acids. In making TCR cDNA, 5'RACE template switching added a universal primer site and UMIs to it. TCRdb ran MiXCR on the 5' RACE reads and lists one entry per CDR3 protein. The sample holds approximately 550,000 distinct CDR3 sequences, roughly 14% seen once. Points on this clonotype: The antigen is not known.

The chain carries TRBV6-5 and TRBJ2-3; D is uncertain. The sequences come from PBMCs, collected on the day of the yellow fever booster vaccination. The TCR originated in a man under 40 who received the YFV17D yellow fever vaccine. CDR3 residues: CASSYFGRSTDTQYF. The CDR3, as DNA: TGTGCCAGCAGTTACTTCGGACGGAGCACAGATACGCAGTATTTT.